This TCR beta chain came from a study of T cells after yellow fever vaccination. Ten or more counts support this clonotype. This CDR3 comprises 17 residues. CDR1 and CDR2 from the germline V gene are LNHDA and SQIVND (reference sequence). The V and J ends lost 5 bases and 0 bases respectively, with 14 bases between them. The 5'RACE template-switching step produced TCR cDNA and added a universal primer site and UMIs. Each CDR3 protein gets one entry after TCRdb re-called the 5' RACE reads with MiXCR. The data contain about 340,000 distinct CDR3 sequences, roughly 8.7% of them singletons. The receptor comes from a young man who received the YFV17D yellow fever vaccine. This chain joins TRBV19 and TRBJ1-6; a weak D match, TRBD1 (6 bases). The specimen comprised PBMCs, sampled on the day of the first yellow fever vaccination. The CDR3 sequence: CASSSPTGSSYNSPLHF. CDR3 coding DNA: TGTGCCAGTAGTTCACCGACAGGAAGCTCCTATAATTCACCCCTCCACTTT.